This T cell receptor (beta chain) was sequenced in a study of cytomegalovirus exposure and HLA in healthy donors. Background on the study: A later analysis reported the 90 to 150 validation repertoires used the same platform as the roughly 700 first-cohort repertoires.

This clone is a singleton in its sample. Its antigen is as yet unknown. General observations from the study: The CMV antigen specificity of a few CMV-associated chains was confirmed through in vitro analysis.

Per the germline V gene, CDR1 is GTSNPN and CDR2 is SVGIG (reference sequence). V shed 2 bases, J shed 1 base, and the junction held 3 bases outside the gene matches. The CDR3 consists of 14 residues. Sequencing was performed with immunoSEQ multiplex PCR; in TCRdb, only in-frame clones are kept and a portion is missing. The table records over 50,000 clones, around 92% of them present only once. Sequencing used PBMCs. V gene TRBV30 combines with J gene TRBJ1-2, with 8 bases matching TRBD1. The receptor comes from a man aged 18 to 30 in good health and CMV-seropositive. The CDR3 sequence is CAWSPDRVNYGYTF. DNA for the CDR3: TGTGCCTGGAGTCCGGACAGGGTTAACTATGGCTACACCTTC.